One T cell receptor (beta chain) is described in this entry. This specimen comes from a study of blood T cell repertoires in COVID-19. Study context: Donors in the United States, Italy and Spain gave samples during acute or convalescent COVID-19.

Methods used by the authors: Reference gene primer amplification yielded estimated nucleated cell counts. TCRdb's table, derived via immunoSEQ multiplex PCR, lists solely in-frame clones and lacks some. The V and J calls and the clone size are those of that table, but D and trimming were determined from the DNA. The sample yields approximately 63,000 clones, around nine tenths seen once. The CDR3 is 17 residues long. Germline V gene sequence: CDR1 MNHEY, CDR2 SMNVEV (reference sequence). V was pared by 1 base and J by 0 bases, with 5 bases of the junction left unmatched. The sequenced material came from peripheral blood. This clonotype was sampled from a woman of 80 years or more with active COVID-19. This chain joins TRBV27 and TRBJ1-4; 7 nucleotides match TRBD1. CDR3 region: CASSLYGRGTTNEKLFF. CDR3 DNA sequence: TGTGCCAGCAGTTTATACGGCAGGGGGACAACTAATGAAAAACTGTTTTTT.